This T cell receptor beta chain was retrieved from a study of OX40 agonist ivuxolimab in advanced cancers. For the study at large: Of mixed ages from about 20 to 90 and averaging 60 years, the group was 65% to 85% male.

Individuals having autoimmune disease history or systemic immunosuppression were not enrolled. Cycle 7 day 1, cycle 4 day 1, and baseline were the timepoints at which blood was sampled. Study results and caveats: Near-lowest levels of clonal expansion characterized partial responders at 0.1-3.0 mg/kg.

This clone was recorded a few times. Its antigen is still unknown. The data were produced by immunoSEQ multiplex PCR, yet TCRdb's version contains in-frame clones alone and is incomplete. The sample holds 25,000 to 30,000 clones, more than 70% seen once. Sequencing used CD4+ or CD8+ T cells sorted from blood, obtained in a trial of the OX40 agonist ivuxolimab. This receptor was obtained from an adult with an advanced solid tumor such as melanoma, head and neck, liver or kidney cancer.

For the CDR3, the DNA is TGTGCCAGCAGCTTGAGCAGCGGGGAGCTGTTTTTT. It yields the protein CASSLSSGELFF. This sequence joins TRBV9 and TRBJ2-2, with D unresolved. Germline-derived CDR1 and CDR2 are SGDLS and YYNGEE. The CDR3 runs to 12 residues. V dropped 4 bases and J dropped 7 bases, with 8 bases sitting between them.